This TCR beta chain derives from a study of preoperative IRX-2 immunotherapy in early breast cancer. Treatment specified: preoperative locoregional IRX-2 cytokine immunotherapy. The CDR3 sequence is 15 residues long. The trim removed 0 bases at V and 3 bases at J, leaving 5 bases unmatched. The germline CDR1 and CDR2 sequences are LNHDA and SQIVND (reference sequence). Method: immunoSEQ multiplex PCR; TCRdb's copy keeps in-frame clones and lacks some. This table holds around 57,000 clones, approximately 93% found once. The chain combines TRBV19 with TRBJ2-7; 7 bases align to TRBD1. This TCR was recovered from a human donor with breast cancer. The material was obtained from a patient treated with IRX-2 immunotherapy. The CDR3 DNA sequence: TGTGCCAGTAGTATAGATCGGGACAGCCACTACGAGCAGTACTTC. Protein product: CASSIDRDSHYEQYF. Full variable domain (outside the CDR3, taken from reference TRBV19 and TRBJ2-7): DGGITQSPKYLFRKEGQNVTLSCEQNLNHDAMYWYRQDPGQGLRLIYYSQIVNDFQKGDIAEGYSVSREKKESFPLTVTSAQKNPTAFYLCASSIDRDSHYEQYFGPGTRLTVT.